This record concerns one T cell receptor beta chain sequence. At the DNA level, this CDR3 is encoded by other sequences in the same sample as well. This sample is drawn from a study of blood T cell repertoires in COVID-19. Study overall: The study drew acute and convalescent COVID-19 samples from the United States, Italy and Spain. T cells, B-cell-depleted T cells, or PBMCs provided the cDNA or gDNA that served as material.

Original data processing: The authors estimated nucleated cell counts from reference gene primer amplification. The repertoire was sequenced with immunoSEQ multiplex PCR; TCRdb's copy has only in-frame clones and lacks some. V, J and clone size reflect that table, while D and trimming were determined from the DNA. The table shows roughly 68,000 clones, with 79% occurring only once. The sample consisted of peripheral blood. This clonotype was obtained from a woman between 50 and 59 years old with acute or convalescent COVID-19.

The CDR3 DNA follows: TGCAGCGGACTCCAGGGAGGGGGAAACACCATATATTTT. Translating gives CSGLQGGGNTIYF. The J gene is TRBJ1-3, the V gene TRBV29-1, with D perhaps matching TRBD1 (5 bases). The CDR3 extends over 13 amino acids. V was clipped by 7 bases and J by 4 bases, with 14 bases between them. In germline, CDR1 is SQVTM, CDR2 ANQGSEA.